This TCR beta chain stems from a study of T cell repertoires in cytomegalovirus infection. Study-wide background: Shared public TCR beta signatures pointed to both CMV infection and a matching HLA type. Study-wide findings and caveats: CMV-specific HLA-C-restricted TCR beta clonotypes dominated the ex vivo response. Carriage of CMV together with the relevant HLA was identifiable through cumulative public TCR beta family frequency.

The germline V gene encodes CDR1 SGHTA and CDR2 FQGNSA. This CDR3 contains 14 residues. V lost 4 bases and J lost 2, with 11 bases in between. One entry per CDR3 protein results from TCRdb running MiXCR on the reads. The sample records 150,000 to 200,000 distinct CDR3 sequences, 15% to 20% being singletons. There are many counts of this clonotype. Its antigen is unknown. The chain joins TRBV7-2 to TRBJ1-1; no definite D call. The receptor's source is a human donor in good health (CMV status not recorded). Some clones in this sample may be carry-over from other donors' samples. The material sequenced was PBMCs. CDR3: CASSSILVNTEAFF. As DNA, the CDR3 is TGTGCCAGCAGCTCCATCTTGGTTAACACTGAAGCTTTCTTT.